A single TCR beta chain is shown here with its context. Measured with immunoSEQ multiplex PCR; TCRdb has only the in-frame clones, and not every one. The sample has 75,000 or so clones; approximately 91% are singletons. These data come from a study of blood T cell repertoires in COVID-19. Trimming removed 8 bases at V and 4 bases at J, with 22 bases between. Germline V gives CDR1 SEHNR, CDR2 FQNEAQ (reference sequence). The CDR3 covers 16 residues. The sequence came from a man aged 50-59 years with acute or convalescent COVID-19. The chain uses TRBV7-9 and TRBJ2-3, with D perhaps matching TRBD1 (6 bases). Sequencing input: peripheral blood. The DNA for the CDR3 is TGTGCCAGCCGGTCGGTAAGGACAGCTCATCCAGATACGCAGTATTTT. Translation: CASRSVRTAHPDTQYF.